This TCR beta chain originates from a study of blood T cell repertoires in COVID-19. Study in general: PBMCs, B-cell-depleted T cells, or T cells were the source of the cDNA or gDNA that made up the material.

The protocol was immunoSEQ multiplex PCR, while the TCRdb copy is restricted to in-frame clones and leaves out a portion. The sample carries approximately 160,000 clones, just over 85% recorded once. Germline lookup yields CDR1 SGHRS and CDR2 YFSETQ. Deletions cut 0 bases from V and 6 bases from J, with 10 bases between. CDR3 length equals 14 residues. The sequence came from a man aged 45-65 years with active or convalescent COVID-19. The sequenced sample was peripheral blood. The chain links TRBV5-1 to TRBJ2-1; tentative D call: TRBD2 (6 bases). For the CDR3, the DNA is TGCGCCAGCAGCTTGGGCGGGACGACCAATGAGCAGTTCTTC. Translation gives CASSLGGTTNEQFF.